A single sample is the source of the 11 T cell receptor beta chains below, sequenced in a study of OX40 agonist ivuxolimab in advanced cancers. Generated by immunoSEQ multiplex PCR, the TCRdb table keeps only in-frame clones and is missing some. The table includes approximately 40,000 clones, 82% detected once. The sequencing used CD4+ or CD8+ T cells sorted from blood, collected in a trial of the OX40 agonist ivuxolimab. These receptors originate from an adult with an advanced solid tumor such as melanoma, head and neck, liver or kidney cancer.

The chain joins TRBV6-5 to TRBJ1-1; D gene ambiguous. Trimming removed 7 bases from V and 4 bases from J, with 16 bases in between. From germline, CDR1 is MNHEY and CDR2 SVGAGI. CDR3 length equals 14 residues. CDR3: CASTTLAWATEAFF. In nucleotides, the CDR3 is TGTGCCAGCACTACGCTCGCGTGGGCCACTGAAGCTTTCTTT.

The J gene is TRBJ2-3, the V gene TRBV2; D is tentatively TRBD1 or TRBD2 (5 bases each). Per germline, CDR1 SNHLY and CDR2 FYNNEI. With 9 bases removed from V and 6 bases from J, the gap between germline ends came to 13 bases. This CDR3 region has 12 residues. The CDR3 DNA reads as TGTGCCAGTGGGCAGGGAGCGGATACGCAGTATTTT. It encodes CASGQGADTQYF.

The chain combines TRBV20-1 with TRBJ2-7, with a weak D call TRBD2 (6 bases). Germline V gene data show CDR1 as DFQATT and CDR2 as SNEGSKA (reference sequence). Trimming took off 8 bases at V and 5 bases at J, with 13 bases between the two ends. The CDR3 extends over 11 amino acids. CDR3 sequence (DNA): TGCAGTATGAGCGGGCCAAACGAGCAGTACTTC. Protein: CSMSGPNEQYF.

The V gene is TRBV19, the J gene TRBJ1-1, with D possibly being TRBD1 (5 bases). CDR3 length: 13 amino acids. Germline values: CDR1 LNHDA, CDR2 SQIVND (reference sequence). Trimming took 6 bases from V and 1 from J, leaving 9 bases between them. The CDR3 region has the DNA TGTGCCAGTAGAAAGACAGAGAACACTGAAGCTTTCTTT. The encoded protein is CASRKTENTEAFF.

This chain links TRBV7-9 with TRBJ1-1; TRBD1 matches 7 bases. Trimming took 6 bases from V and 8 from J; bases not matched to a gene: 12. The CDR3 covers 14 residues. Germline loops: CDR1 SEHNR, CDR2 FQNEAQ (reference sequence). The chain's CDR3 is CASSQRFRGTEAFF. The CDR3 DNA is TGTGCCAGCAGTCAACGGTTCAGGGGGACAGAAGCTTTCTTT. Drawing the rest from reference TRBV7-9 and TRBJ1-1, the complete variable domain is DTGVSQNPRHKITKRGQNVTFRCDPISEHNRLYWYRQTLGQGPEFLTYFQNEAQLEKSRLLSDRFSAERPKGSFSTLEIQRTEQGDSAMYLCASSQRFRGTEAFFGQGTRLTVV.

This chain uses TRBV6-5 with TRBJ2-5, with 9 bases that match TRBD2. With the DNA end fitting TRBJ2-7 better, the J assignment may be wrong. The CDR3 has 15 residues. CDR1 is MNHEY and CDR2 is SVGAGI in the germline V gene. The CDR3 DNA follows: TGTGCCAGCAGCCGGACTAGCGACCCATCCTACGAGCAGTACTTC. This gives the protein CASSRTSDPSYEQYF.

The chain employs TRBV11-2 and TRBJ2-1; the match to TRBD2 covers 9 bases. The length of the CDR3 is 14 residues. V lost 2 bases to trimming and J lost 9 bases; unmatched junction nucleotides: 5. The germline V gene has CDR1 SGHAT and CDR2 FQNNGV. The DNA for the CDR3 is TGTGCCAGCAGCTTAATAGCGGGAGAGGTTGAGCAGTTCTTC. The encoded protein is CASSLIAGEVEQFF.

V is TRBV7-8 and J is TRBJ2-1; unclear D gene. Germline V lookup: CDR1 SGHVS, CDR2 FQNEAQ. The CDR3 sequence is 15 residues long. Trimming removed 0 bases at V and 5 bases at J, with 11 bases between. In DNA form, the CDR3 reads TGTGCCAGCAGCTTAGCTTATACAAGCAACAATGAGCAGTTCTTC. This sequence encodes CASSLAYTSNNEQFF.

J is TRBJ2-7 and V is TRBV5-1, with D unclear. V dropped 0 bases and J dropped 2 bases, with 6 bases sitting between them. This CDR3 has 13 amino acids. Germline V gene lookup returns CDR1 SGHRS and CDR2 YFSETQ. CDR3 amino acids: CASSLGLTYEQYF. The CDR3 nucleotides read TGCGCCAGCAGCTTGGGACTTACCTACGAGCAGTACTTC. Together with reference TRBV5-1 and TRBJ2-7, the CDR3 gives the full variable domain: KAGVTQTPRYLIKTRGQQVTLSCSPISGHRSVSWYQQTPGQGLQFLFEYFSETQRNKGNFPGRFSGRQFSNSRSEMNVSTLELGDSALYLCASSLGLTYEQYFGPGTRLTVT.

The V and J genes are TRBV5-6 and TRBJ2-3, with D maybe TRBD2 (5 bases). The germline CDR1 and CDR2 sequences are SGHDT and YYEEEE. This CDR3 region has 15 residues. V lost 3 bases, J lost 0 bases, and 11 bases lay in between. The CDR3 sequence is CASSSGLISTDTQYF. CDR3 bases: TGTGCCAGCAGCTCAGGACTGATTAGCACAGATACGCAGTATTTT. Full variable domain (remainder filled in from reference TRBV5-6 and TRBJ2-3): DAGVTQSPTHLIKTRGQQVTLRCSPKSGHDTVSWYQQALGQGPQFIFQYYEEEERQRGNFPDRFSGHQFPNYSSELNVNALLLGDSALYLCASSSGLISTDTQYFGPGTRLTVL.

This rearrangement joins TRBV5-1 to TRBJ2-7, with 7 positions matching TRBD1. The V gene's germline CDR1 is SGHRS and CDR2 YFSETQ. The CDR3 runs to 14 residues. Trimming removed 4 bases from V and 3 bases from J; junction bases left unmatched: 7. CDR3 in DNA: TGCGCCAGCAGCGAACTGACAGGGAACTACGAGCAGTACTTC. As protein: CASSELTGNYEQYF.